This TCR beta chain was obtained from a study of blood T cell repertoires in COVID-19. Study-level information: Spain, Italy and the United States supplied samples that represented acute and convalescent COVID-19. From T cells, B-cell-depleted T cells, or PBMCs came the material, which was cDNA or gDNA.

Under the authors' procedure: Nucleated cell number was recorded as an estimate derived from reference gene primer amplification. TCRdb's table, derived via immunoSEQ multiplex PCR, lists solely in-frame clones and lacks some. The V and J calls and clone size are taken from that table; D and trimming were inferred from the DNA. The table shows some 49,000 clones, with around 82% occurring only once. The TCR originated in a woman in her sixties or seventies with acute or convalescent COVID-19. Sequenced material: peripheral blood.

Here the CDR3 DNA reads TGTGCCAGCAGCAACTCAATTGGCACAGATACGCAGTATTTT. It codes for CASSNSIGTDTQYF. The genes are TRBV16 and TRBJ2-3; D unclear. Germline assignment: CDR1 KGHSY and CDR2 FQNENV. The CDR3 contains 14 residues. Trimming cost V 5 bases and J 1 base, with 10 bases left between them.